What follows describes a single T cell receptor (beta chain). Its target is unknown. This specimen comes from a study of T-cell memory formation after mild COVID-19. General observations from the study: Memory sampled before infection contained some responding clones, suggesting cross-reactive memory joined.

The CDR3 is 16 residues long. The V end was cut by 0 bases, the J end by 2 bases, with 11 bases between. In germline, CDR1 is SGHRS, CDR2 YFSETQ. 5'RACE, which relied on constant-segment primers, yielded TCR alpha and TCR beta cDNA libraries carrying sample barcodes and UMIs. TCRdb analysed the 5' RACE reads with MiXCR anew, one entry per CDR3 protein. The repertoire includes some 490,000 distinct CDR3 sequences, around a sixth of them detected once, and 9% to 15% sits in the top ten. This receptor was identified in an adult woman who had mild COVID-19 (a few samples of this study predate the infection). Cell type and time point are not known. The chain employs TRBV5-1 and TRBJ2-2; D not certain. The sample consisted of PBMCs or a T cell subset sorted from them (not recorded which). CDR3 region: CASSLEAGRNTGELFF. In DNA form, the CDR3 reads TGCGCCAGCAGCTTGGAGGCTGGCCGAAACACCGGGGAGCTGTTTTTT.